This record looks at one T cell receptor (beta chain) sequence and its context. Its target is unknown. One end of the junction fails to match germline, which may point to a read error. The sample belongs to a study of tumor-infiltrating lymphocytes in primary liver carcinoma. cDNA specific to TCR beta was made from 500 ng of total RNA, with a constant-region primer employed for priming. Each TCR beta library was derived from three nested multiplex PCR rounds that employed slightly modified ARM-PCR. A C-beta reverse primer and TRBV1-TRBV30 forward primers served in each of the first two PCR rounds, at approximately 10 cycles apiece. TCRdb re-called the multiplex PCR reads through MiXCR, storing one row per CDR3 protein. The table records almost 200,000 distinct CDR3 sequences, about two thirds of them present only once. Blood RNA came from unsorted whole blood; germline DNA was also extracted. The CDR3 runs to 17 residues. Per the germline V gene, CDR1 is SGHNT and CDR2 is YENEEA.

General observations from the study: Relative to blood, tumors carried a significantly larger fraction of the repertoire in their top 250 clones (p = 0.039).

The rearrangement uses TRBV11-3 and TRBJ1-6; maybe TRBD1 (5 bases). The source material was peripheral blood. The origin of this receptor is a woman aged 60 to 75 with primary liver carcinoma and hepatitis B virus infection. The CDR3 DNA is TGTGCCAGCATCTTAAGGACAAGGGGACCAGATAATTTACCCCTCCACTTT. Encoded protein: CASILRTRGPDNLPLHF.